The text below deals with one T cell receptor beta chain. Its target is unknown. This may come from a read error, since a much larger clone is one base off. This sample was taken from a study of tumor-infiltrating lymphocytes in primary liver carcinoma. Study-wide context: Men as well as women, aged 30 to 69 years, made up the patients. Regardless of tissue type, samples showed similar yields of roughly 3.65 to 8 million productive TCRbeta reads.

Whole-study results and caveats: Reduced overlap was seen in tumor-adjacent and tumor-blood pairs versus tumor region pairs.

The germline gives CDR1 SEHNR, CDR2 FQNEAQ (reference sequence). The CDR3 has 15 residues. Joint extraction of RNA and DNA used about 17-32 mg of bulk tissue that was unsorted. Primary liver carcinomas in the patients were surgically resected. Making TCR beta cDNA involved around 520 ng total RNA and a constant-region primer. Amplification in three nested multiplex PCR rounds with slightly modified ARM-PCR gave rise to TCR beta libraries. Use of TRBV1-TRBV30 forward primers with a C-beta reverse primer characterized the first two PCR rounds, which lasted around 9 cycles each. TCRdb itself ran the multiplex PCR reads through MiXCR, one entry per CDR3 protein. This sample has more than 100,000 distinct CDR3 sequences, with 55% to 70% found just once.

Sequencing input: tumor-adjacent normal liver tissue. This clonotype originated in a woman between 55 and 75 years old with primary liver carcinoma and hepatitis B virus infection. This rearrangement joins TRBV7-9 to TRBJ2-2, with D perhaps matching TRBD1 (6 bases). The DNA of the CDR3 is TGTGCCAGCAGCTCACCCTCCAGGGGTGCCGGGGAGCTGTCTTTT. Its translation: CASSSPSRGAGELSF.